What follows are 8 T cell receptor beta chains derived from one specimen sequenced in a study of T cells after yellow fever vaccination. TCRdb analysed the 5' RACE reads with MiXCR anew, one entry per CDR3 protein. The sample includes approximately 250,000 distinct CDR3 sequences, roughly 3.7% seen only once; the top ten take around 20%. The starting material was PBMCs, obtained 15 days after the yellow fever booster vaccination. All receptors come from a man between 18 and 29 years old who received the YFV17D yellow fever vaccine.

This clonotype was observed at least ten times. V gene TRBV10-2 combines with J gene TRBJ2-7; no clear D gene. V lost 6 bases and J 2 bases, leaving 11 bases between the germline ends. The germline V gene encodes CDR1 WSHSY and CDR2 SAAADI. The CDR3 loop spans 13 amino acids. In nucleotides, the CDR3 is TGCGCCAGCAGCGTGGGCCAAACCTACGAGCAGTACGTC. Amino acid sequence: CASSVGQTYEQYV.

Regarding this clonotype: This may stem from a read error, because a much larger clone lies one nucleotide away. The chain employs TRBV20-1 and TRBJ2-3, with D tentatively TRBD1 (6 bases). CDR1 and CDR2 from the germline V gene are DFQATT and SNEGSKA (reference sequence). CDR3 length equals 15 residues. CDR3 sequence (DNA): TGCAGTGCTCCCCCCCCGGGACACTACACAGATACGCGGTATTTT. Residues: CSAPPPGHYTDTRYF.

The table lists this clonotype with many counts. The chain links TRBV7-9 to TRBJ1-1; D call uncertain. Germline lookup yields CDR1 SEHNR and CDR2 FQNEAQ (reference sequence). The CDR3 length is 12 residues. V was cut by 3 bases and J by 5 bases, with 7 bases left in between. CDR3 sequence: CASSLRATEAFF. The CDR3 nucleotides read TGTGCCAGCAGCTTGCGCGCGACTGAAGCTTTCTTT.

Many counts were recorded for this clonotype. The chain has TRBV5-6 and TRBJ1-4; D remains ambiguous. Germline V gives CDR1 SGHDT, CDR2 YYEEEE. The CDR3 contains 14 residues. Trimming left V 3 bases short and J 4 bases short, with 10 bases between. Here the CDR3 reads CASSSSQDNEKLFF. The DNA for the CDR3 is TGTGCCAGCAGCTCCAGTCAAGATAATGAAAAACTGTTTTTT.

This clonotype has a count of ten or more. The chain uses TRBV10-3 and TRBJ2-1, with 10 bases identical to TRBD2. Unmatched junction bases numbered 12, after V lost 3 bases and J lost 10 bases. The CDR3 covers 16 residues. The germline gives CDR1 ENHRY, CDR2 SYGVKD. CDR3 protein: CAISELERGGRREQFF. Here the CDR3 DNA reads TGTGCCATCAGTGAACTCGAGCGGGGGGGCCGACGGGAGCAGTTCTTC.

This clonotype was detected many times. J is TRBJ1-1 and V is TRBV11-2, with TRBD1 matching over 8 bases. Unmatched junction bases numbered 2, after V lost 1 base and J lost 1 base. Per the germline V gene, CDR1 is SGHAT and CDR2 is FQNNGV. The CDR3 totals 15 residues. The CDR3 loop reads CASSLAGTGNTEAFF. The DNA of the CDR3 is TGTGCCAGCAGCTTAGCCGGGACAGGGAACACTGAAGCTTTCTTT. Full variable domain (rest looked up from reference TRBV11-2 and TRBJ1-1): EAGVAQSPRYKIIEKRQSVAFWCNPISGHATLYWYQQILGQGPKLLIQFQNNGVVDDSQLPKDRFSAERLKGVDSTLKIQPAKLEDSAVYLCASSLAGTGNTEAFFGQGTRLTVV.

In its sample, this clonotype was seen many times. The rearrangement joins TRBV6-1 to TRBJ1-5; D is uncertain. Germline CDR1 and CDR2: MNHNS and SASEGT. Trimming removed 2 bases from V and 5 bases from J, with 13 bases in between. The CDR3 loop spans 15 amino acids. CDR3 in DNA: TGTGCCAGCAGTGAACTACGGGTGCTATATCAGCCCCAGCATTTT. Encoded protein: CASSELRVLYQPQHF.

At least ten counts were recorded for this clonotype. The chain carries TRBV6-2 or TRBV6-3 and TRBJ1-5; 7 bases are shared with TRBD1. From germline, CDR1 is MNHEY and CDR2 SVGEGT. V shed 2 bases, J shed 2 bases, and the junction held 3 bases outside the gene matches. This CDR3 is 15 amino acids long. CDR3 residues: CASSYRQGGNQPQHF. CDR3 nucleotides: TGTGCCAGCAGTTACCGACAGGGAGGCAATCAGCCCCAGCATTTT.